Following are 19 T cell receptor beta chains from one sample sequenced in a study of vaccination effects on CD4 cells after COVID-19. ViraFEST expansion of antigen-specific CD4+ T cells with viral peptide pools preceded sequencing. When around 10 days of culture had elapsed, CD4+ T cells were isolated. Among the vaccine recipients, none had a prior SARS-CoV-2 infection, and nucleocapsid antibodies were negative. These receptors have no known antigen. Generated by immunoSEQ multiplex PCR, the TCRdb table keeps only in-frame clones and is missing some. The table includes around 23,000 clones, 76% detected once. The starting material was CD4+ T cells from PBMCs cultured with HCoV-NL63 spike peptides, obtained before COVID-19 vaccination. These receptors were taken from a human donor who received a COVID-19 vaccine.

This sequence joins TRBV30 and TRBJ1-1; D uncertain. Trimming shortened V by 3 bases and J by 3 bases, and 5 bases separated the two germline ends. This CDR3 is built from 11 residues. From germline, CDR1 is GTSNPN and CDR2 SVGIG (reference sequence). The CDR3 protein is CAWRTYTEAFF. The CDR3, as DNA: TGTGCCTGGAGAACTTACACTGAAGCTTTCTTT. The full variable domain, rest sourced from reference TRBV30 and TRBJ1-1, is SQTIHQWPATLVQPVGSPLSLECTVEGTSNPNLYWYRQAAGRGLQLLFYSVGIGQISSEVPQNLSASRPQDRQFILSSKKLLLSDSGFYLCAWRTYTEAFFGQGTRLTVV.

The chain carries TRBV20-1 and TRBJ1-2; D uncertain. V was pared by 3 bases and J by 5 bases, with 16 bases between. CDR1 and CDR2 (germline): DFQATT, SNEGSKA (reference sequence). The CDR3 runs to 14 residues. The DNA of the CDR3 is TGCAGTGCTAGTGAACCCCTGTTGGATTATGGCTACACCTTC. This encodes CSASEPLLDYGYTF.

The chain combines TRBV10-1 with TRBJ2-3; 12 nucleotides match TRBD2. CDR1 is WNHNN and CDR2 is SYGVQD in the germline V gene (reference sequence). The CDR3 runs to 16 residues. V was clipped by 3 bases and J by 6 bases; unmatched bases: 7. CDR3 bases: TGCGCCAGCAGTGAAGGTCGACTAGCGGGGGCGGATACGCAGTATTTT. This codes for CASSEGRLAGADTQYF.

This chain connects TRBV2 to TRBJ2-7, with D uncertain. This CDR3 has 11 amino acids. Per germline, CDR1 SNHLY and CDR2 FYNNEI. Trimming left V 7 bases short and J 3 bases short, with 7 bases between. CDR3 nucleotide sequence: TGTGCCAGCACCCCAAACTACGAGCAGTACTTC. This gives the protein CASTPNYEQYF. The full variable domain, in which reference TRBV2 and TRBJ2-7 provide the parts outside the CDR3, is EPEVTQTPSHQVTQMGQEVILRCVPISNHLYFYWYRQILGQKVEFLVSFYNNEISEKSEIFDDQFSVERPDGSNFTLKIRSTKLEDSAMYFCASTPNYEQYFGPGTRLTVT.

The chain couples TRBV5-1 to TRBJ2-5; 7 bases map to TRBD2. The CDR3 runs 15 residues. Germline V lookup: CDR1 SGHRS, CDR2 YFSETQ. V lost 0 bases to trimming and J lost 1 base; unmatched junction nucleotides: 3. The CDR3 DNA reads TGCGCCAGCAGCTTGGCGGGACTATTCCAAGAGACCCAGTACTTC. Translating gives CASSLAGLFQETQYF.

V is TRBV10-3 and J is TRBJ2-6; 8 bases line up with TRBD1. Germline V gene sequence: CDR1 ENHRY, CDR2 SYGVKD. This CDR3 is built from 19 residues. With 2 bases clipped from V and 3 bases from J, the junction kept 12 bases outside the gene matches. CDR3 nucleotide sequence: TGTGCCATCAGTGAGGCCAGCCGACAGGGGAGTTTTGGGGCCAACGTCCTGACTTTC. Translating it yields CAISEASRQGSFGANVLTF.

The rearrangement uses TRBV29-1 and TRBJ1-4; 8 bases align to TRBD1. The V segment lost 5 bases and the J segment 8 bases; nucleotides outside the gene matches: 4. The CDR3 runs 12 residues. CDR1 is SQVTM and CDR2 is ANQGSEA in the germline V gene. CDR3 loop: CSVTTGDEKLFF. For the CDR3, the DNA is TGCAGCGTTACGACAGGGGACGAAAAACTGTTTTTT. The variable domain in full, with the rest retrieved from reference TRBV29-1 and TRBJ1-4, is SAVISQKPSRDICQRGTSLTIQCQVDSQVTMMFWYRQQPGQSLTLIATANQGSEATYESGFVIDKFPISRPNLTFSTLTVSNMSPEDSSIYLCSVTTGDEKLFFGSGTQLSVL.

The CDR3 DNA sequence: TGTGCCAGCAGCCGAATACGGACAGGGAACTATGGCTACACCTTC. Its translation: CASSRIRTGNYGYTF. V gene TRBV6-5 combines with J gene TRBJ1-2, with 8 positions matching TRBD1. CDR3 length equals 15 residues. V was clipped by 6 bases and J by 2 bases; unmatched bases: 8. The germline gives CDR1 MNHEY, CDR2 SVGAGI.

The J gene is TRBJ2-1, the V gene TRBV25-1; D unresolved. Germline lookup yields CDR1 MGHDK and CDR2 SYGVNS. V was trimmed by 3 bases and J by 9 bases, leaving 12 bases between them. The CDR3 covers 13 residues. In nucleotides, the CDR3 is TGTGCCAGCAGTGATCCCCCGGATGGTGAGCAGTTCTTC. It codes for CASSDPPDGEQFF.

The rearrangement links TRBV11-3 to TRBJ2-1; 10 bases are a match to TRBD1. Germline loops: CDR1 SGHNT, CDR2 YENEEA. The CDR3 sequence is 15 residues long. Trimming took 5 bases from V and 6 from J; bases not matched to a gene: 7. The chain's CDR3 is CASSPGGTGVNEQFF. CDR3 in DNA: TGTGCCAGCAGCCCCGGCGGGACAGGGGTCAATGAGCAGTTCTTC.

The chain couples TRBV7-9 to TRBJ1-3; D not resolved. The CDR3 is 16 residues long. The ends were cut back, 1 base at V and 0 bases at J, with 10 bases in the middle. The germline gives CDR1 SEHNR, CDR2 FQNEAQ (reference sequence). The CDR3 reads CASSLEGGNSGNTIYF. CDR3 bases: TGTGCCAGCAGCTTAGAAGGAGGAAACTCTGGAAACACCATATATTTT.

V usage is TRBV3-1 (or the pseudogene TRBV3-2) and J usage is TRBJ2-5; D could derive from TRBD1 or TRBD2 (5 bases each). The CDR3 length is 13 residues. V dropped 4 bases and J dropped 5 bases, with 11 bases sitting between them. Germline CDR1 reads LGHDT; CDR2 reads YNNKEL (reference sequence). The CDR3 sequence is CASSPPGLETQYF. The CDR3 DNA is TGTGCCAGCAGCCCTCCGGGGCTTGAGACCCAGTACTTC.

The chain employs TRBV7-9 and TRBJ2-1; the D is unclear. Germline loops: CDR1 SEHNR, CDR2 FQNEAQ (reference sequence). The CDR3 extends over 13 amino acids. V dropped 3 bases and J dropped 6 bases, with 9 bases sitting between them. The CDR3: CASSFGMVNEQFF. The CDR3 DNA is TGTGCCAGCAGCTTTGGGATGGTCAATGAGCAGTTCTTC.

The rearrangement joins TRBV7-8 to TRBJ2-2, with TRBD1 identical over 9 bases. V trimming: 8 bases; J trimming: 0 bases; junction bases outside the gene matches: 7. This CDR3 is built from 16 residues. Germline V gene sequence: CDR1 SGHVS, CDR2 FQNEAQ. The CDR3 DNA follows: TGTGCCAGCGGACAGGGGCTTCTCGCGAACACCGGGGAGCTGTTTTTT. Translating it yields CASGQGLLANTGELFF.

This clone was picked up a small number of times. CDR3 loop: CASSRGRAYSGANVLTF. The CDR3 DNA reads TGTGCCAGTAGTAGGGGTAGGGCGTACTCTGGGGCCAACGTCCTGACTTTC. The rearrangement links TRBV19 to TRBJ2-6; D is uncertain. Trimming took off 4 bases at V and 0 bases at J, with 13 bases between the two ends. Germline loops: CDR1 LNHDA, CDR2 SQIVND (reference sequence). The CDR3 sequence is 17 residues long.

The chain couples TRBV24-1 to TRBJ2-3; D not certain. The CDR3 spans 14 residues. The germline V and J ends were trimmed by 2 bases and 1 base, with 6 bases remaining between them. The germline V gene has CDR1 KGHDR and CDR2 SFDVKD. The CDR3 DNA follows: TGTGCCACCAGTGATTCACAGCGCACAGATACGCAGTATTTT. This codes for CATSDSQRTDTQYF.

Only one count was recorded for this clone. The chain links TRBV9 to TRBJ2-5, with 15 bases that match TRBD2. Per germline, CDR1 SGDLS and CDR2 YYNGEE. The CDR3 runs to 16 residues. Germline trimming cut 4 bases from V and 5 bases from J; bases unmatched to any gene: 6. CDR3 in DNA: TGTGCCAGCAGCCTAGGGACTAGCGGGAGGACCGAGACCCAGTACTTC. Protein: CASSLGTSGRTETQYF.

The chain couples TRBV13 to TRBJ2-7; 8 nucleotides match TRBD2. This CDR3 spans 16 amino acids. The V gene's germline CDR1 is PRHDT and CDR2 FYEKMQ (reference sequence). V shed 0 bases and J 2 bases; nucleotides not matched to a gene: 6. The CDR3 loop reads CASSLGSAGGPYEQYF. CDR3 coding DNA: TGTGCCAGCAGCTTAGGTTCCGCGGGGGGTCCCTACGAGCAGTACTTC.

The rearrangement uses TRBV10-3 and TRBJ2-2; D not resolved. V gave up 0 bases and J gave up 0 bases, with 2 bases separating them. CDR3 length: 14 amino acids. Germline CDR1 reads ENHRY; CDR2 reads SYGVKD. CDR3 coding DNA: TGTGCCATCAGTGAGTCAGCGAACACCGGGGAGCTGTTTTTT. Translated: CAISESANTGELFF.